Sequencing of this TCR beta chain was carried out in a study of blood T cell repertoires in COVID-19 (TCRdb year 2020). Some background on the complete study: Samples covering the acute and convalescent phases of COVID-19 were provided by collaborators in the United States, Italy and Spain. The dataset comprised deeply sampled blood TCRbeta repertoires from subjects exposed to, actively infected with, or recovered from COVID-19. Samples were obtained from the ongoing ImmuneRACE study (first 160 participants) and from 1,254 subjects provided by 6 global collaborators. Where available, HLA class I and class II types were obtained from metadata supplied by the sample provider rather than from assay-based typing. Sample metadata almost always included a de-identified subject ID, COVID-19 status, age in years and sex. The prospective study material was composed of cDNA or gDNA derived from T cells, B-cell-depleted T cells, or PBMCs. The repertoires were released in a freely available public database meant as a resource for research on the immune response to SARS-CoV-2.

TCRbeta CDR3 regions were amplified from genomic DNA by means of the immunoSEQ Assay, a bias-controlled multiplex PCR. In the original analysis: The number of nucleated cells in each sample was estimated by amplification of reference gene primers within the assay. To quantify the absolute abundance of each unique TCRbeta CDR3 rearrangement, sequence reads were collapsed and filtered. For each sample, productive Simpson clonality was calculated as the square root of Simpson's diversity index over productive rearrangements. Imported from immuneACCESS, the table was reduced by TCRdb to in-frame sequences with V and J called. These copies leave out some clones; in studies compared against another copy, an unresolved V gene accounts for under half, and the cause of the remainder is not known. V, J and clone size were drawn from that table, and D and trimming were deduced from the DNA. A total of 200,000 to 250,000 clones appear in this sample, 85% to 90% of them only once. Around 7.3% of the sample rests with the top ten.

Each collaborating institution followed its own protocols to collect whole blood in K2EDTA tubes. For TCRbeta analysis, collaborators shipped samples as frozen whole blood, isolated PBMCs, or DNA extracted from either of those sample types. The CDR3 spans 13 residues, from the cysteine through the phenylalanine. Only the CDR3 DNA stays, 39 bases, in frame from base 1. Reading the germline V gene gives CDR1 KGHSH and CDR2 LQKENI. Trimming takes 3 bases from V and 3 bases from J, and the germline ends sit 8 bases apart. Paper-wide results and their limitations: The amount of clinical and demographic metadata varied by source and participant and was provided uncurated.

As concerns this clone: Its target antigen remains unknown. No base quality information exists; no much larger clone differs at one position.

The sequence was collected from a woman in her 70s with active or convalescent COVID-19. The chain employs TRBV18 and TRBJ1-1; 6 matching bases give a weak D call of TRBD1. Material: peripheral blood. The CDR3 reads as follows: CASSPSGDTEAFF. The nucleotide sequence is TGTGCCAGCTCACCGTCAGGGGACACTGAAGCTTTCTTT.